This TCR beta chain was sequenced in a study of shared clonotypes between healthy human individuals. TCRdb's table, derived via immunoSEQ multiplex PCR, lists solely in-frame clones and lacks some. The sample records 850,000 to 1,100,000 clones, roughly 80% being singletons. The CDR3 is 14 residues long. V lost 6 bases and J 3 bases, leaving 11 bases between the germline ends. The V gene's germline CDR1 is SNHLY and CDR2 FYNNEI. Sequenced: memory CD4+ T cells from PBMCs. Sample subset: CD45RA-negative fraction. The V gene is TRBV2, the J gene TRBJ2-2; no firm D call. The receptor comes from a man younger than 30 in good health. Some clones in this sample may be carry-over from other donors' samples. DNA for the CDR3: TGTGCCAGCAGCGAGACCCCTTACACCGGGGAGCTGTTTTTT. Its translation: CASSETPYTGELFF.